The 25 T cell receptor beta chains in this list originate from one sample, sequenced in a study of blood T cell repertoires in COVID-19. The table came from immunoSEQ multiplex PCR; TCRdb's copy has only in-frame clones and leaves some out. The table shows 300,000 to 400,000 clones, with more than 70% occurring only once. Sample: peripheral blood. These receptors were collected from a woman between 25 and 40 years old with COVID-19, enrolled during active disease.

This clone came up once. V is TRBV18 and J is TRBJ1-2; tentatively, D is TRBD1 (5 bases). The CDR3 extends over 14 amino acids. Per germline, CDR1 KGHSH and CDR2 LQKENI. V was trimmed by 3 bases and J by 7 bases, leaving 15 bases between them. This chain's CDR3 is CASSPGPFYGGYTF. The CDR3, as DNA: TGTGCCAGCTCACCGGGGCCTTTCTACGGTGGCTACACCTTC. The variable domain in full, with the rest retrieved from reference TRBV18 and TRBJ1-2, is NAGVMQNPRHLVRRRGQEARLRCSPMKGHSHVYWYRQLPEEGLKFMVYLQKENIIDESGMPKERFSAEFPKEGPSILRIQQVVRGDSAAYFCASSPGPFYGGYTFGSGTRLTVV.

This clone has just a few counts. This chain joins TRBV18 and TRBJ1-3; no clear D gene. CDR3 size: 14 residues. The V and J ends lost 3 bases and 8 bases respectively, with 14 bases between them. Germline loops: CDR1 KGHSH, CDR2 LQKENI. CDR3 region: CASSPPSGLHTIYF. The CDR3 DNA is TGTGCCAGCTCACCCCCGTCGGGTCTACACACCATATATTTT. Complete variable domain (other parts from reference TRBV18 and TRBJ1-3): NAGVMQNPRHLVRRRGQEARLRCSPMKGHSHVYWYRQLPEEGLKFMVYLQKENIIDESGMPKERFSAEFPKEGPSILRIQQVVRGDSAAYFCASSPPSGLHTIYFGEGSWLTVV.

The chain combines TRBV2 with TRBJ2-5, with 7 positions matching TRBD2. Germline V gene lookup returns CDR1 SNHLY and CDR2 FYNNEI. The V segment lost 6 bases and the J segment 4 bases; nucleotides outside the gene matches: 8. The CDR3 covers 14 residues. CDR3 DNA sequence: TGTGCCAGCAGCCCCCTAGCGGCGGGAGAGACCCAGTACTTC. It translates to CASSPLAAGETQYF.

This chain connects TRBV5-6 to TRBJ2-5; TRBD2 agrees at 10 bases. V shed 4 bases, J shed 2 bases, and the junction held 8 bases outside the gene matches. CDR1 is SGHDT and CDR2 is YYEEEE in the germline V gene. The CDR3 extends over 16 amino acids. CDR3: CASSTLLAGNQETQYF. DNA for the CDR3: TGTGCCAGCAGCACCTTACTAGCGGGGAATCAAGAGACCCAGTACTTC.

This chain joins TRBV10-1 and TRBJ1-1, with D perhaps matching TRBD1 (6 bases). The CDR3 length is 14 residues. Germline assignment: CDR1 WNHNN and CDR2 SYGVQD (reference sequence). The V end was cut by 5 bases, the J end by 3 bases, with 13 bases between. CDR3 in amino acids: CASSTRQDHTEAFF. In nucleotides, the CDR3 is TGCGCCAGCAGTACTAGACAGGACCACACTGAAGCTTTCTTT.

The chain employs TRBV11-2 and TRBJ2-5, with 7 bases fitting TRBD2. Trimming at V came to 4 bases and at J to 5 bases, leaving 13 bases not matched to a gene. Germline assignment: CDR1 SGHAT and CDR2 FQNNGV. The CDR3 has 16 residues. The CDR3 region is CASSSQLALGGETQYF. CDR3 sequence (DNA): TGTGCCAGCAGCTCCCAACTAGCCCTGGGGGGGGAGACCCAGTACTTC.

The chain is built from TRBV20-1 and TRBJ1-1; weak D call: TRBD1 (5 bases). The V end lost 6 bases, the J end lost 2 bases, and 7 bases lay between the germline ends. The V gene's germline CDR1 is DFQATT and CDR2 SNEGSKA (reference sequence). The CDR3 runs to 11 residues. DNA for the CDR3: TGCAGTGCCAGGGTTAACACTGAAGCTTTCTTT. Protein: CSARVNTEAFF.

V usage is TRBV7-6 and J usage is TRBJ1-2; a weak D match, TRBD1 (6 bases). The V end was cut by 4 bases, the J end by 6 bases, with 27 bases between. The CDR3 has 18 residues. The V gene's germline CDR1 is SGHVS and CDR2 FNYEAQ. The CDR3 reads CASSSGRWGGPLGDGYTF. CDR3 in DNA: TGTGCCAGCAGCTCGGGGAGGTGGGGGGGCCCGTTGGGCGATGGCTACACCTTC.

The chain links TRBV5-1 to TRBJ1-1, with D unresolved. CDR1 is SGHRS, CDR2 YFSETQ, per germline. Trimming removed 2 bases from V and 6 bases from J, with 11 bases in between. The CDR3 has 13 amino acids. The CDR3 DNA is TGCGCCAGCAGCTTTGGTAGAGGCGCTGAAGCTTTCTTT. It is translated as CASSFGRGAEAFF.

This clone was detected once. This chain links TRBV7-3 with TRBJ2-5, with D uncertain. Germline V gene sequence: CDR1 SGHTA, CDR2 FQGTGA. V was clipped by 1 base and J by 1 base, with 4 bases between them. CDR3 length: 13 amino acids. The CDR3 sequence: CASSLSRQETQYF. CDR3 sequence (DNA): TGTGCCAGCAGCTTAAGTCGCCAAGAGACCCAGTACTTC.

V is TRBV7-9 and J is TRBJ1-1, with 8 bases matching TRBD1. The CDR3 is 16 amino acids. Germline lookup yields CDR1 SEHNR and CDR2 FQNEAQ (reference sequence). Trimming removed 5 bases from V and 0 bases from J; junction bases left unmatched: 8. CDR3 in amino acids: CASSPPRTGMNTEAFF. The CDR3 DNA is TGTGCCAGCAGCCCTCCCAGGACAGGGATGAACACTGAAGCTTTCTTT.

This chain joins TRBV5-4 and TRBJ1-1, with 8 bases that match TRBD1. The germline V gene has CDR1 SGHNT and CDR2 YYREEE (reference sequence). The CDR3 length is 14 residues. With V trimmed by 2 bases and J by 4 bases, 4 bases remained unmatched. The CDR3 DNA is TGTGCCAGCAGCTTCCTCGACAGGGGCACTGAAGCTTTCTTT. Protein product: CASSFLDRGTEAFF. Drawing the rest from reference TRBV5-4 and TRBJ1-1, the complete variable domain is ETGVTQSPTHLIKTRGQQVTLRCSSQSGHNTVSWYQQALGQGPQFIFQYYREEENGRGNFPPRFSGLQFPNYSSELNVNALELDDSALYLCASSFLDRGTEAFFGQGTRLTVV.

This sequence joins TRBV5-5 and TRBJ1-2; D call uncertain. The CDR3 runs to 15 residues. V dropped 2 bases and J dropped 4 bases, with 15 bases sitting between them. Germline V CDR1 and CDR2: SGHKS, YYEKEE (reference sequence). The CDR3 bases are TGTGCCAGCAGCTTAGGGTGGGAGACATCCTATGGCTACACCTTC. It codes for CASSLGWETSYGYTF.

V is TRBV7-9 and J is TRBJ2-3, with 7 bases that match TRBD1. With V trimmed by 3 bases and J by 1 base, 4 bases remained unmatched. This CDR3 has 15 residues. Germline loops: CDR1 SEHNR, CDR2 FQNEAQ (reference sequence). The CDR3 region has the DNA TGTGCCAGCAGCTTTCCAGGGGGAGGCACAGATACGCAGTATTTT. Protein product: CASSFPGGGTDTQYF.

The chain couples TRBV28 to TRBJ2-6; 8 bases align to TRBD1. This CDR3 comprises 16 residues. From germline, CDR1 is MDHEN and CDR2 SYDVKM. J lost 0 bases, V lost 6 bases, and 4 bases had no gene match. The chain's CDR3 is CASRDRVFSGANVLTF. DNA for the CDR3: TGTGCCAGCAGGGACAGGGTATTCTCTGGGGCCAACGTCCTGACTTTC.

V usage is TRBV7-8 and J usage is TRBJ1-5; D unclear. The CDR3 sequence is 15 residues long. V was shortened by 0 bases and J by 1 base, with 7 bases between the two germline ends. Germline loops: CDR1 SGHVS, CDR2 FQNEAQ. The CDR3: CASSLARISNQPQHF. In DNA form, the CDR3 reads TGTGCCAGCAGCTTAGCCAGGATAAGCAATCAGCCCCAGCATTTT.

This clone was seen once. The chain uses TRBV4-2 and TRBJ1-5; tentatively, D is TRBD1 (6 bases). V shed 4 bases and J shed 2 bases, with 21 bases lying between them. Per the germline V gene, CDR1 is LGHNA and CDR2 is YNFKEQ. The CDR3 is 18 residues long. In nucleotides, the CDR3 is TGTGCCAGCAGCCCCAGACACCGAGGGGGTGAAGGCAATCAGCCCCAGCATTTT. It encodes CASSPRHRGGEGNQPQHF.

The gene calls are TRBV11-2 and TRBJ1-1; tentatively, D is TRBD1 (5 bases). The CDR3 consists of 15 residues. CDR1 SGHAT and CDR2 FQNNGV come from the germline V gene. V lost 5 bases, J lost 2 bases, and 15 bases lay in between. The CDR3 nucleotides read TGTGCCAGCAGCCCCTGGGGCAGATACAACACTGAAGCTTTCTTT. This encodes CASSPWGRYNTEAFF.

This sequence joins TRBV7-9 and TRBJ2-1, with TRBD1 matching 7 bases. Germline V gene lookup returns CDR1 SEHNR and CDR2 FQNEAQ (reference sequence). With 3 bases clipped from V and 7 bases from J, the junction kept 12 bases outside the gene matches. The CDR3 covers 16 residues. The CDR3 coding sequence is TGTGCCAGCAGCTTTTTTCGAGAAGGACAGGCTAATGAGCAGTTCTTC. Translating gives CASSFFREGQANEQFF.

The chain carries TRBV28 and TRBJ1-1; tentative D call: TRBD1 (6 bases). Germline CDR1 and CDR2: MDHEN and SYDVKM. The CDR3 sequence is 12 residues long. The germline V and J ends were trimmed by 6 bases and 8 bases, with 13 bases remaining between them. For the CDR3, the DNA is TGTGCCAGCAGCGGAACCAGGGGAGAAGCTTTCTTT. Amino acids: CASSGTRGEAFF.

The V call is TRBV28, the J call TRBJ2-7, with D maybe TRBD1 (5 bases). The CDR3 contains 13 residues. The ends were cut back, 7 bases at V and 6 bases at J, with 16 bases in the middle. Germline V gene sequence: CDR1 MDHEN, CDR2 SYDVKM. The CDR3 here is CASTLAQGSEQYV. The CDR3 nucleotides are TGTGCCAGCACCCTCGCGCAGGGTAGCGAGCAGTACGTC.

The V gene is TRBV13, the J gene TRBJ1-3, with D possibly being TRBD1 (5 bases). V gave up 3 bases and J gave up 0 bases, with 9 bases separating them. The CDR3 totals 15 residues. From germline, CDR1 is PRHDT and CDR2 FYEKMQ (reference sequence). The CDR3 reads CASSFDRSSGNTIYF. DNA of the CDR3: TGTGCCAGCAGCTTCGACAGAAGCTCTGGAAACACCATATATTTT.

The chain links TRBV3-1 (or the pseudogene TRBV3-2) to TRBJ1-1; D unresolved. Germline values: CDR1 LGHDT, CDR2 YNNKEL (reference sequence). This CDR3 comprises 13 residues. The germline V and J ends were trimmed by 4 bases and 1 base, with 7 bases remaining between them. CDR3 in amino acids: CASSPRQNTEAFF. DNA of the CDR3: TGTGCCAGCAGCCCCCGACAGAACACTGAAGCTTTCTTT.

J is TRBJ2-1 and V is TRBV6-4; the match to TRBD2 covers 12 bases. Germline V CDR1 and CDR2: MRHNA, SNTAGT. After removal of 2 bases from V and 8 bases from J, the junction contained 4 bases not matched to a gene. The CDR3 runs 15 residues. The CDR3 bases are TGTGCCAGCAGTGACGCGGCTAGCGGGGGGGATGAGCAGTTCTTC. It specifies CASSDAASGGDEQFF.

The chain links TRBV2 to TRBJ2-2, with 9 bases matching TRBD2. Germline V gene lookup returns CDR1 SNHLY and CDR2 FYNNEI. This CDR3 spans 15 amino acids. With V trimmed by 6 bases and J by 0 bases, 2 bases remained unmatched. CDR3 coding DNA: TGTGCCAGCAGGGCTAGCGGGGCGAACACCGGGGAGCTGTTTTTT. It is translated as CASRASGANTGELFF.